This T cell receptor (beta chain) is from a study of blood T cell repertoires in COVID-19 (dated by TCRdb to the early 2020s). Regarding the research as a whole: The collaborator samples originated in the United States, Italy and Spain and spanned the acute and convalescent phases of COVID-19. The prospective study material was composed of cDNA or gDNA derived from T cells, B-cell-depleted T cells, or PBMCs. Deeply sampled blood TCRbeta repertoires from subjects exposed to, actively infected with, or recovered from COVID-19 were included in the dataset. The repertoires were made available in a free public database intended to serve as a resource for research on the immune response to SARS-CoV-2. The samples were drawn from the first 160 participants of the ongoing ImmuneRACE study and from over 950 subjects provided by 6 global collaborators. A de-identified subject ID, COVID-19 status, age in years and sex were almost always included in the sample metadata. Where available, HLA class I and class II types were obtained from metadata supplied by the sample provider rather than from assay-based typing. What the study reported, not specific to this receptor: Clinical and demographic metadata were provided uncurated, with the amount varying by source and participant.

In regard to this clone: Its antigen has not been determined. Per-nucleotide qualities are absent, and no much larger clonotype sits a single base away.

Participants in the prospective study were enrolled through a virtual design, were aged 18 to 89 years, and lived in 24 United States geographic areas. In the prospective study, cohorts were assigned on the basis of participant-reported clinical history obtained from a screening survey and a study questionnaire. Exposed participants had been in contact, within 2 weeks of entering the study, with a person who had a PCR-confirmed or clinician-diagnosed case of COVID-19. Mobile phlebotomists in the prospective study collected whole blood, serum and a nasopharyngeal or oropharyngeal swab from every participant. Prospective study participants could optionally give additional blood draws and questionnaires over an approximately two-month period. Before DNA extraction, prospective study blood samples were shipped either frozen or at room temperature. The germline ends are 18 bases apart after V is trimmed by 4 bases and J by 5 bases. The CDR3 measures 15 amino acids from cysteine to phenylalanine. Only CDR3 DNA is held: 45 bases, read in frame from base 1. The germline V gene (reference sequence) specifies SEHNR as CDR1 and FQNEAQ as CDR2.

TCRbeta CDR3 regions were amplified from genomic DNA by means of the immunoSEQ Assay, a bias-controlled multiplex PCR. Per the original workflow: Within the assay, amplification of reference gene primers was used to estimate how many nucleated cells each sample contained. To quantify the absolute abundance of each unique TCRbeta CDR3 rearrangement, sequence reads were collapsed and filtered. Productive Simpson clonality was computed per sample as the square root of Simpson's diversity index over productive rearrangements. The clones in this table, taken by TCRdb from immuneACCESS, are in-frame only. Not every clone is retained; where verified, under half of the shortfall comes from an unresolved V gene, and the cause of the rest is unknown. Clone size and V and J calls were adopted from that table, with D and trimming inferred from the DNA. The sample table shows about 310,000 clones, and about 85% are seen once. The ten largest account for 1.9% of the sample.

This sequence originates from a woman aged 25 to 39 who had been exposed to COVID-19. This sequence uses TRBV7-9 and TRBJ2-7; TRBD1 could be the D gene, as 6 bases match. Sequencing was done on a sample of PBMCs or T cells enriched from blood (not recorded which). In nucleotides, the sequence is TGTGCCAGCAGCTCCCCCGACAGGCTACATCACGAGCAGTACTTC. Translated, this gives CASSSPDRLHHEQYF.